These T cell receptor beta chains were read from a single sample in a study of Graves' ophthalmopathy and Graves' hyperthyroidism. Each CDR3 protein is one row after TCRdb ran MiXCR on the multiplex PCR reads. This sample has 1 million to 1.3 million distinct CDR3 sequences, with approximately 35% found just once. Sample: peripheral blood or thyroid tissue (not recorded which). The receptors here all came from an adult man with Graves' hyperthyroidism. Each CDR3 is given with its conserved first and last residue. The order of the fields is J gene, clone size, D gene, V gene, CDR3 DNA, CDR3 protein. D genes are given only for firm matches. The size entry is marked missing in some rows and otherwise reads once, few, many or a size class.

>TRBJ2-5|NA|TRBD2|TRBV15
TGTGCCACCAGCAGAGACCTCAGCGGGGCGGGGACCCAGTACTTC
CATSRDLSGAGTQYF
>TRBJ2-5|NA|NA|TRBV27
TGTGCCAGCAGTAGACTAATTGAAGAGACCCAGTACTTC
CASSRLIEETQYF
>TRBJ2-5|NA|NA|TRBV2
TGTGCCAGCACACAAAGGGAAGAGACCCAGTACTTC
CASTQREETQYF
>TRBJ1-2|NA|TRBD1|TRBV7-9
TGTGCCAGCAGCTTACCGATAACCGGGACAGGACACGGCTACACCTTC
CASSLPITGTGHGYTF
>TRBJ1-2|NA|NA|TRBV29-1
TGCAGCGTTCCCAGGGGAATCTATGGCTACACCTTC
CSVPRGIYGYTF
>TRBJ2-5|NA|TRBD1|TRBV6-6
TGTGCCAGCAGTTACTCGGAAGGACAGGGGGCAGGGGAGACCCAGTACTTC
CASSYSEGQGAGETQYF
>TRBJ1-1|many|NA|TRBV7-8
TGTGCCAGCAGCTTAGCCGGGGTGGCGAACACTGAAGCTTTCTTT
CASSLAGVANTEAFF
>TRBJ2-5|NA|NA|TRBV7-3
TGTGCCAGCAGCGTTGAGTCTAGCTGGGAGACCCAGTACTTC
CASSVESSWETQYF
>TRBJ2-5|NA|NA|TRBV20-1
TGCAGTGCAGCAGCGACGTGGGGGCAACAAGAGACCCAGTACTTC
CSAAATWGQQETQYF
>TRBJ2-7|many|NA|TRBV15
TGTGCCACCAGCAGAGCCGCCGCAGGGAGGAGAGAGCAGTACTTC
CATSRAAAGRREQYF
>TRBJ2-2|few|TRBD2|TRBV5-6
TGTGCCAGCAGCCCGGGACTAGCGGGAGAGGCAACCCCCGGGGAGCTGTTTTTT
CASSPGLAGEATPGELFF
>TRBJ1-6|NA|NA|TRBV10-2
TGCGCCCAGACGGGAAATAATTCACCCCTCCACTTT
CAQTGNNSPLHF
>TRBJ2-2|many|TRBD1|TRBV29-1
TGCAGCTTCGGGACAGGGGTACCATCCGGGGAGCTGTTTTTT
CSFGTGVPSGELFF
>TRBJ1-2|NA|NA|TRBV5-6
TGTGCCTGGAAGTTGGGACATCTCTATGGCTACACCTTC
CAWKLGHLYGYTF
>TRBJ2-2|NA|TRBD1|TRBV9
TGTGCCAGCAGCGCAGACAGGGGGCCCGTGAACACTGGGGAGCTGTTTTTT
CASSADRGPVNTGELFF
>TRBJ1-4|few|TRBD1|TRBV5-8
TGTGCCAGCAGCCCCTATCAGGGGGCGCGAGAAAAACTGTTTTTT
CASSPYQGAREKLFF
>TRBJ2-7|many|NA|TRBV29-1
TGCAGCGTTGTGCCCTCGGGTGAGACAGGAACCTACGAGCAGTACTTC
CSVVPSGETGTYEQYF